This T cell receptor beta chain comes out of a study of cytomegalovirus exposure and HLA in healthy donors. Both 60 Vbeta primers and 13 Jbeta primers went into the PCR. The repertoire was sequenced with immunoSEQ multiplex PCR; TCRdb's copy has only in-frame clones and lacks some. Its table lists 100,000 to 150,000 clones. CDR1 and CDR2 from the germline V gene are SGHNT and YYREEE (reference sequence). There are 16 residues in the CDR3. Trimming removed 0 bases from V and 5 bases from J; junction bases left unmatched: 5. The sequencing input was PBMCs. The V gene is TRBV5-4, the J gene TRBJ2-2, with 9 bases that match TRBD1. This TCR was recovered from a man aged 25-40 years in good health and CMV-seronegative. The CDR3 nucleotides are TGTGCCAGCAGCTTGGGGGGACAGGGAGGGACCGGGGAGCTGTTTTTT. Encoded protein: CASSLGGQGGTGELFF.